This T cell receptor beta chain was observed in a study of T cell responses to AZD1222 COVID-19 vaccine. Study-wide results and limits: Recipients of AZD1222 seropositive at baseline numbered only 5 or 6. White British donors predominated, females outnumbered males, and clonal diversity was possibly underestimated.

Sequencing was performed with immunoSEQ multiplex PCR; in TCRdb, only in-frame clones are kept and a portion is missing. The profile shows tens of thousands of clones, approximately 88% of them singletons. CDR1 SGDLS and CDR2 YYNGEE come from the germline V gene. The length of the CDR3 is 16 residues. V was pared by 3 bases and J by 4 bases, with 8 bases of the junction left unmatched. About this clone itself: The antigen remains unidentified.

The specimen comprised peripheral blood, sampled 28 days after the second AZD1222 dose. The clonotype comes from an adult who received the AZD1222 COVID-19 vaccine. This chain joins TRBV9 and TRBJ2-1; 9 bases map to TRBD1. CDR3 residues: CASSASGQGHYNEQFF. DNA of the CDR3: TGTGCCAGCAGCGCTTCGGGACAGGGTCATTACAATGAGCAGTTCTTC.